The next 27 T cell receptor beta chains were all read from a single sample in a study of shared clonotypes between healthy human individuals. Using immunoSEQ multiplex PCR, the repertoire was profiled, and TCRdb retains in-frame clones only, with some absent. Of a few million clones listed, more than 80% are singletons. Sequenced input: naive CD4+ T cells sorted from blood. Sample subset: CD45RA+ positively selected. The receptor source for this set is a man between 18 and 35 years old in good health.

The rearrangement links TRBV6-6 to TRBJ1-1, with 8 positions matching TRBD1. V lost 5 bases and J lost 6; bases outside the gene matches: 8. The CDR3 is made up of 14 amino acids. CDR1 and CDR2 from the germline V gene are MNHNY and SVGAGI (reference sequence). CDR3 loop: CASSPGQGGAEAFF. In nucleotides, the CDR3 is TGTGCCAGCAGTCCCGGACAGGGTGGCGCTGAAGCTTTCTTT.

The rearrangement links TRBV6-1 to TRBJ2-7; unclear D gene. V lost 5 bases and J lost 2, with 13 bases in between. The CDR3 has 14 amino acids. The germline V gene has CDR1 MNHNS and CDR2 SASEGT. The CDR3 bases are TGTGCCAGCAGTCCCCGAAAGCCCACCTACGAGCAGTACTTC. It is translated as CASSPRKPTYEQYF.

The rearrangement links TRBV11-2 to TRBJ2-7; D not certain. The V and J ends lost 0 bases and 2 bases respectively, with 8 bases between them. Germline V gene data show CDR1 as SGHAT and CDR2 as FQNNGV. CDR3 size: 14 residues. The CDR3 bases are TGTGCCAGCAGCTTAGATTTGACCACCTACGAGCAGTACTTC. As protein: CASSLDLTTYEQYF.

This chain connects TRBV28 to TRBJ2-2, with D perhaps matching TRBD1 (6 bases). CDR1 is MDHEN, CDR2 SYDVKM, per germline. The CDR3 runs 16 residues. Trimming cost V 4 bases and J 3 bases, with 15 bases left between them. This CDR3 reads CASSSQGTWDTGELFF. CDR3 DNA sequence: TGTGCCAGCAGTTCGCAGGGGACCTGGGACACCGGGGAGCTGTTTTTT.

This clone came up a few times. This chain joins TRBV6-6 and TRBJ1-5; D is ambiguous. With 5 bases removed from V and 3 bases from J, the gap between germline ends came to 2 bases. Germline V gene data show CDR1 as MNHNY and CDR2 as SVGAGI (reference sequence). The CDR3 consists of 11 residues. The CDR3 coding sequence is TGTGCCAGCAGTGCCAATCAGCCCCAGCATTTT. It specifies CASSANQPQHF.

The CDR3 region has the DNA TGTGCCAGCAGTCCGGGACTAGCGGATCCGTACTTC. Its protein is CASSPGLADPYF. This sequence joins TRBV6-6 and TRBJ2-7, with 11 nucleotides matching TRBD2. The CDR3 is made up of 12 amino acids. V lost 5 bases, J lost 12 bases, and 6 bases stayed unmatched. Germline V gives CDR1 MNHNY, CDR2 SVGAGI (reference sequence).

CDR3 in DNA: TGTGCCAGCAGTTACGCCAGGGGGGGCGTCGAGCAGTACTTC. Amino acids: CASSYARGGVEQYF. The rearrangement uses TRBV6-5 and TRBJ2-7; the D call may be TRBD1 or TRBD2 (7 bases each). V lost 2 bases and J lost 6, with 14 bases in between. The CDR3 covers 14 residues. The germline gives CDR1 MNHEY, CDR2 SVGAGI.

J is TRBJ2-3 and V is TRBV5-1, with D possibly being TRBD2 (6 bases). This CDR3 contains 14 residues. CDR1 is SGHRS, CDR2 YFSETQ, per germline. Between the trimmed V and J ends, which lost 4 bases and 4 bases, there was a span of 13 bases. The CDR3 DNA sequence: TGCGCCAGCAGCAATACGGCGGGGTCAGATACGCAGTATTTT. This translates into CASSNTAGSDTQYF. The complete variable domain, with remaining parts taken from reference TRBV5-1 and TRBJ2-3, reads KAGVTQTPRYLIKTRGQQVTLSCSPISGHRSVSWYQQTPGQGLQFLFEYFSETQRNKGNFPGRFSGRQFSNSRSEMNVSTLELGDSALYLCASSNTAGSDTQYFGPGTRLTVL.

This clone was recorded once. The V call is TRBV19, the J call TRBJ1-5; TRBD1 agrees at 8 bases. The germline gives CDR1 LNHDA, CDR2 SQIVND (reference sequence). This CDR3 contains 14 residues. The V and J ends lost 10 bases and 4 bases, in that order; junction bases with no gene match: 9. CDR3 in DNA: TGTGCCACAGAATTACAGGGGGGGAATCAGCCCCAGCATTTT. This encodes CATELQGGNQPQHF.

This clone was found once. V gene TRBV4-3 combines with J gene TRBJ1-3; no reliable D call. This CDR3 spans 16 amino acids. The germline CDR1 and CDR2 sequences are LGHNA and YSLEER. V was clipped by 0 bases and J by 1 base, with 10 bases between them. CDR3 DNA: TGCGCCAGCAGCCAAGATGCAGCTGTATCTGGAAACACCATATATTTT. Translation gives CASSQDAAVSGNTIYF.

V usage is TRBV28 and J usage is TRBJ1-2; TRBD1 matches 8 bases. After removal of 2 bases from V and 7 bases from J, the junction contained 3 bases not matched to a gene. The CDR3 is 13 amino acids. Germline V gives CDR1 MDHEN, CDR2 SYDVKM. CDR3: CASSLPGQGGYTF. CDR3 bases: TGTGCCAGCAGTTTACCCGGACAGGGTGGCTACACCTTC.

The chain uses TRBV7-9 and TRBJ1-2; D unclear. In germline, CDR1 is SEHNR, CDR2 FQNEAQ (reference sequence). V lost 5 bases and J 2 bases, leaving 18 bases between the germline ends. The CDR3 covers 16 residues. The CDR3 region has the DNA TGTGCCAGCAGCCGTTCACAAGTGCCGGGGAACTATGGCTACACCTTC. Its protein is CASSRSQVPGNYGYTF.

DNA for the CDR3: TGTGCCAGCAGCTTCGGGACTAGCGGGAGTTACGGTGAGCAGTTCTTC. It translates to CASSFGTSGSYGEQFF. The V call is TRBV11-3, the J call TRBJ2-1; TRBD2 matches 14 bases. From germline, CDR1 is SGHNT and CDR2 YENEEA. The trim removed 3 bases at V and 9 bases at J, leaving 7 bases unmatched. CDR3 size: 16 residues.

Comments on this clone: The same CDR3 also results from other DNA sequences found in this sample. The V and J genes are TRBV28 and TRBJ1-5; D might be TRBD1 (6 bases). V shed 2 bases and J shed 4 bases, with 9 bases lying between them. The length of the CDR3 is 14 residues. Germline values: CDR1 MDHEN, CDR2 SYDVKM. The CDR3 DNA follows: TGTGCCAGCAGTTTAAGGGGGGGAAATCAGCCCCAGCATTTT. Its protein product is CASSLRGGNQPQHF.

The chain uses TRBV10-1 and TRBJ1-3, with a possible D match to TRBD1 (5 bases). In germline, CDR1 is WNHNN, CDR2 SYGVQD (reference sequence). Trimming took off 3 bases at V and 3 bases at J, with 12 bases between the two ends. The CDR3 is 15 residues long. CDR3 DNA: TGCGCCAGCAGTGATCGACAGTCTTTTGGAAACACCATATATTTT. It specifies CASSDRQSFGNTIYF.

This chain joins TRBV27 and TRBJ2-7; TRBD2 matches at 9 bases. Per germline, CDR1 MNHEY and CDR2 SMNVEV (reference sequence). V lost 5 bases to trimming and J lost 4 bases; unmatched junction nucleotides: 6. CDR3 length equals 14 residues. CDR3 sequence reads: CASSRSGGMYEQYF. The DNA for the CDR3 is TGTGCCAGCAGTCGAAGCGGGGGGATGTACGAGCAGTACTTC.

A remark on this clone: The same CDR3 is also encoded by other DNA sequences in this sample. The chain recombines TRBV6-1 with TRBJ2-7; 9 positions match TRBD1. The CDR3 consists of 15 residues. Germline lookup yields CDR1 MNHNS and CDR2 SASEGT. J was trimmed by 3 bases and V by 3 bases; bases with no gene match: 6. The CDR3 spells CASSEAGTGLYEQYF. The DNA for the CDR3 is TGTGCCAGCAGTGAGGCCGGGACAGGGCTCTACGAGCAGTACTTC.

Concerning this clone itself: Other DNA sequences in this sample translate to the same CDR3. J is TRBJ1-1 and V is TRBV7-3, with no clear D. The length of the CDR3 is 13 residues. Trimming removed 5 bases from V and 0 bases from J, with 7 bases in between. In germline, CDR1 is SGHTA, CDR2 FQGTGA. The CDR3 sequence is CASSATMNTEAFF. The DNA of the CDR3 is TGTGCCAGCAGCGCCACCATGAACACTGAAGCTTTCTTT.

The chain couples TRBV9 to TRBJ2-6, with D perhaps assigned TRBD1 or TRBD2 (5 bases each). V shed 0 bases and J shed 0 bases, with 13 bases lying between them. From germline, CDR1 is SGDLS and CDR2 YYNGEE. This CDR3 comprises 18 residues. This CDR3 is CASSVASRGLSGANVLTF. The CDR3 DNA follows: TGTGCCAGCAGCGTAGCTTCGAGGGGTCTCTCTGGGGCCAACGTCCTGACTTTC.

The rearrangement joins TRBV10-3 to TRBJ2-3; D remains unclear. CDR3 length equals 15 residues. Trimming removed 2 bases at V and 6 bases at J, with 15 bases between. Germline assignment: CDR1 ENHRY and CDR2 SYGVKD. CDR3 in DNA: TGTGCCATCAGTGAGCCGCAAGTTGCCCCGGATACGCAGTATTTT. This codes for CAISEPQVAPDTQYF.

V and J are TRBV25-1 and TRBJ2-3; 8 bases map to TRBD2. This CDR3 region has 17 residues. The germline CDR1 and CDR2 sequences are MGHDK and SYGVNS. V shed 0 bases, J shed 0 bases, and the junction held 5 bases outside the gene matches. The chain's CDR3 is CASSEYAASGSTDTQYF. The CDR3 DNA reads TGTGCCAGCAGTGAATATGCGGCTAGCGGGAGCACAGATACGCAGTATTTT.

In DNA form, the CDR3 reads TGTGCCAGCAGCCCCTACAGGGTAGGAGTCTACGAGCAGTACTTC. Translated: CASSPYRVGVYEQYF. The chain is built from TRBV7-2 and TRBJ2-7; D perhaps matches TRBD1 (6 bases). The CDR3 extends over 15 amino acids. Deletions cut 5 bases from V and 3 bases from J, with 17 bases between. The V gene's germline CDR1 is SGHTA and CDR2 FQGNSA. Filled out from reference TRBV7-2 and TRBJ2-7, the complete variable domain reads GAGVSQSPSNKVTEKGKDVELRCDPISGHTALYWYRQSLGQGLEFLIYFQGNSAPDKSGLPSDRFSAERTGGSVSTLTIQRTQQEDSAVYLCASSPYRVGVYEQYFGPGTRLTVT.

This clone was detected once. V gene TRBV6-6 combines with J gene TRBJ1-3; D is ambiguous. The CDR3 is made up of 12 amino acids. Germline CDR1 is MNHNY and CDR2 is SVGAGI (reference sequence). Deletions cut 5 bases from V and 4 bases from J, with 6 bases between. CDR3 sequence reads: CASSTPGNTIYF. CDR3 nucleotide sequence: TGTGCCAGCAGTACCCCCGGAAACACCATATATTTT.

V gene TRBV11-1 combines with J gene TRBJ2-1, with 8 bases matching TRBD1. V gave up 6 bases and J gave up 1 base; unmatched junction bases: 11. Germline V gene data show CDR1 as SGHAT and CDR2 as FQDESV (reference sequence). This CDR3 has 17 amino acids. CDR3 nucleotide sequence: TGTGCCAGCAGTTCCAGGGGGCGGGCAGGGTCCTACAATGAGCAGTTCTTC. The encoded protein is CASSSRGRAGSYNEQFF.

V usage is TRBV6-5 and J usage is TRBJ1-6, with 8 bases aligning to TRBD1. The CDR3 contains 15 residues. CDR1 is MNHEY and CDR2 is SVGAGI in the germline V gene. Unmatched junction bases numbered 7, after V lost 5 bases and J lost 7 bases. The CDR3 DNA sequence: TGTGCCAGCAGTCGCTACGGACAGGGAAATTCACCCCTCCACTTT. Protein product: CASSRYGQGNSPLHF.

The J gene is TRBJ1-3, the V gene TRBV10-2, with TRBD1 matching over 8 bases. Germline CDR1 WSHSY, CDR2 SAAADI. The CDR3 runs to 15 residues. V shed 6 bases and J 1 base; nucleotides not matched to a gene: 5. CDR3 coding DNA: TGCGCCAGCAGAAATACAGGGGGTTCTGGAAACACCATATATTTT. Translation gives CASRNTGGSGNTIYF.

This sequence joins TRBV25-1 and TRBJ2-7; no clear D gene. V lost 3 bases and J lost 2, with 11 bases in between. Germline loops: CDR1 MGHDK, CDR2 SYGVNS. This CDR3 is built from 14 residues. In nucleotides, the CDR3 is TGTGCCAGCAGTGAGGACGGTATGACCTACGAGCAGTACTTC. This gives the protein CASSEDGMTYEQYF.